The 21 T cell receptor beta chains presented below share a single source sample, sequenced in a study of CD8+ T cells in alopecia areata. Sequencing used cDNA as its template, made by extracting RNA and reverse transcribing it. Data came from immunoSEQ multiplex PCR; TCRdb stores just in-frame clones and leaves some out. The table includes over 15,000 clones, more than 45% detected once. As part of sample collection, lesional scalp punch biopsies and peripheral blood were taken from alopecia areata patients. Sequenced sample: skin. These receptors were obtained from a human donor with alopecia areata.

The gene calls are TRBV27 and TRBJ1-1; TRBD1 is a possible D gene (5 bases). The V end lost 5 bases, the J end lost 5 bases, and 15 bases lay between the germline ends. The germline V gene encodes CDR1 MNHEY and CDR2 SMNVEV (reference sequence). The CDR3 covers 14 residues. In DNA form, the CDR3 reads TGTGCCAGCAGTCCCTTGAGGTGGGGGACTGAAGCTTTCTTT. It codes for CASSPLRWGTEAFF.

This chain uses TRBV6-1 with TRBJ2-7; D not certain. Germline loops: CDR1 MNHNS, CDR2 SASEGT. The CDR3 length is 12 residues. V dropped 8 bases and J dropped 5 bases, with 13 bases sitting between them. CDR3 DNA sequence: TGTGCCAGCGCATGGGAAAGGAACGAGCAGTACTTC. Amino acid sequence: CASAWERNEQYF.

This clone was counted between two and nine times. The CDR3 DNA sequence: TGTGCCAGCAGCCAAACTATCGGACTAGTTGGGACCCAGTACTTC. This encodes CASSQTIGLVGTQYF. This sequence joins TRBV14 and TRBJ2-5; 7 bases line up with TRBD2. The CDR3 consists of 15 residues. Germline V gene sequence: CDR1 SGHDN, CDR2 FVKESK. Germline trimming cut 2 bases from V and 7 bases from J; bases unmatched to any gene: 10.

The chain combines TRBV2 with TRBJ2-6; D could derive from TRBD1 or TRBD2 (5 bases each). CDR1 is SNHLY and CDR2 is FYNNEI in the germline V gene. This CDR3 contains 18 residues. Trimming shortened V by 4 bases and J by 0 bases, and 16 bases separated the two germline ends. CDR3 protein: CASSVEPRGVSGANVLTF. The CDR3 DNA is TGTGCCAGCAGTGTAGAACCCCGAGGGGTCTCTGGGGCCAACGTCCTGACTTTC.

This chain connects TRBV7-6 to TRBJ1-1; D remains unclear. The CDR3 runs to 15 residues. With 3 bases removed from V and 2 bases from J, the gap between germline ends came to 13 bases. CDR1 SGHVS and CDR2 FNYEAQ come from the germline V gene. In nucleotides, the CDR3 is TGTGCCAGCAGCTTTGATGCCCTGGAAAACACTGAAGCTTTCTTT. It encodes CASSFDALENTEAFF. The complete variable domain, with remaining parts taken from reference TRBV7-6 and TRBJ1-1, reads GAGVSQSPRYKVTKRGQDVALRCDPISGHVSLYWYRQALGQGPEFLTYFNYEAQQDKSGLPNDRFSAERPEGSISTLTIQRTEQRDSAMYRCASSFDALENTEAFFGQGTRLTVV.

The genes are TRBV12-5 and TRBJ2-1; 11 nucleotides match TRBD2. CDR3 length: 18 residues. Germline CDR1 and CDR2: LGHNT and FRNRAP. J gave up 4 bases and V 0 bases, and 8 bases lay outside the gene matches. The CDR3 here is CASGLVTTSGIGYNEQFF. CDR3 in DNA: TGTGCTAGTGGTTTGGTTACGACTAGCGGGATAGGTTACAATGAGCAGTTCTTC.

This rearrangement joins TRBV7-6 to TRBJ1-5, with no clear D. The germline V and J ends were trimmed by 4 bases and 7 bases, with 11 bases remaining between them. This CDR3 has 13 residues. The germline gives CDR1 SGHVS, CDR2 FNYEAQ. CDR3 sequence: CASSSQDGQPQHF. The CDR3 DNA follows: TGTGCCAGCAGCTCTCAAGACGGGCAGCCCCAGCATTTT. Full variable domain (remainder filled in from reference TRBV7-6 and TRBJ1-5): GAGVSQSPRYKVTKRGQDVALRCDPISGHVSLYWYRQALGQGPEFLTYFNYEAQQDKSGLPNDRFSAERPEGSISTLTIQRTEQRDSAMYRCASSSQDGQPQHFGDGTRLSIL.

The chain links TRBV28 to TRBJ2-1; D not resolved. The CDR3 loop spans 14 amino acids. Per germline, CDR1 MDHEN and CDR2 SYDVKM. The V and J ends lost 6 bases and 0 bases respectively, with 9 bases between them. CDR3 DNA sequence: TGTGCCAGCAGAGACTCCTTCTCCTACAATGAGCAGTTCTTC. This translates into CASRDSFSYNEQFF. Looking up the rest from reference TRBV28 and TRBJ2-1 gives the full variable domain: DVKVTQSSRYLVKRTGEKVFLECVQDMDHENMFWYRQDPGLGLRLIYFSYDVKMKEKGDIPEGYSVSREKKERFSLILESASTNQTSMYLCASRDSFSYNEQFFGPGTRLTVL.

By share, this clone ranks as medium-sized. The chain uses TRBV4-2 and TRBJ2-5, with 8 bases matching TRBD1. Germline CDR1 LGHNA, CDR2 YNFKEQ. This CDR3 has 15 residues. With 0 bases clipped from V and 5 bases from J, the junction kept 5 bases outside the gene matches. The CDR3 loop reads CASSQEGTGDETQYF. The DNA of the CDR3 is TGTGCCAGCAGCCAAGAAGGGACAGGCGACGAGACCCAGTACTTC.

V usage is TRBV18 and J usage is TRBJ2-7; TRBD1 agrees at 9 bases. Germline CDR1 KGHSH, CDR2 LQKENI. The CDR3 has 18 residues. V lost 8 bases and J lost 6; bases outside the gene matches: 23. The CDR3 spells CASRNAYLRGQGPPEQYF. CDR3 coding DNA: TGTGCCAGCCGTAACGCTTACCTCCGGGGACAGGGACCCCCCGAGCAGTACTTC.

The CDR3 loop reads CASSPHQETQYF. Written as DNA, the CDR3 is TGCGCCAGCAGCCCTCACCAAGAGACCCAGTACTTC. V gene TRBV5-1 combines with J gene TRBJ2-5; D unclear. This CDR3 has 12 residues. The germline CDR1 and CDR2 sequences are SGHRS and YFSETQ. V lost 4 bases and J lost 0, with 4 bases in between.

The V and J genes are TRBV5-1 and TRBJ1-4; TRBD1 might be the D (5 bases). The CDR3 length is 14 residues. CDR1 SGHRS and CDR2 YFSETQ come from the germline V gene. Trimming took off 4 bases at V and 3 bases at J, with 10 bases between the two ends. CDR3 in DNA: TGCGCCAGCAGCCTGGGACGGCCTAATGAAAAACTGTTTTTT. It is translated as CASSLGRPNEKLFF.

By share, this clone counts as medium-sized. The J gene is TRBJ2-1, the V gene TRBV7-2; D may be TRBD1 or TRBD2 (5 bases each). The CDR3 is 15 amino acids. CDR1 and CDR2 from the germline V gene are SGHTA and FQGNSA. Trimming stripped 5 bases from V and 2 bases from J, with 13 bases between. The CDR3 spells CASSLRDVAYNEQFF. As DNA, the CDR3 is TGTGCCAGCAGCCTCCGGGACGTAGCCTACAATGAGCAGTTCTTC. Filled out from reference TRBV7-2 and TRBJ2-1, the complete variable domain reads GAGVSQSPSNKVTEKGKDVELRCDPISGHTALYWYRQSLGQGLEFLIYFQGNSAPDKSGLPSDRFSAERTGGSVSTLTIQRTQQEDSAVYLCASSLRDVAYNEQFFGPGTRLTVL.

The chain has TRBV10-1 and TRBJ1-2, with TRBD1 as a possible D gene (5 bases). Germline lookup yields CDR1 WNHNN and CDR2 SYGVQD (reference sequence). CDR3 length: 12 residues. The germline V and J ends were trimmed by 7 bases and 12 bases, with 18 bases remaining between them. The chain's CDR3 is CASNREEGPNTF. The CDR3 bases are TGCGCCAGCAACCGAGAGGAGGGGCCTAACACCTTC.

The chain carries TRBV6-1 and TRBJ2-7; 9 nucleotides match TRBD1. Trimming took 5 bases from V and 2 from J; bases not matched to a gene: 7. The CDR3 spans 15 residues. The germline CDR1 and CDR2 sequences are MNHNS and SASEGT. This chain's CDR3 is CASSNFRDRAYEQYF. The CDR3 region has the DNA TGTGCCAGCAGTAACTTCCGGGACAGGGCCTACGAGCAGTACTTC.

The rearrangement uses TRBV5-1 and TRBJ2-4; 8 bases are shared with TRBD2. The CDR3 covers 17 residues. V dropped 4 bases and J dropped 1; count of bases not matched to a gene: 10. Per germline, CDR1 SGHRS and CDR2 YFSETQ. CDR3 DNA sequence: TGCGCCAGCAGCCTGACGGGAAGCGGGAGTGCCAAAAACATTCAGTACTTC. Translation gives CASSLTGSGSAKNIQYF.

The chain is built from TRBV5-1 and TRBJ1-2; D is perhaps TRBD1 (6 bases). The CDR3 extends over 13 amino acids. Trimming pared 3 bases from V and 5 bases from J, leaving 11 bases between. Germline loops: CDR1 SGHRS, CDR2 YFSETQ. CDR3 bases: TGCGCCAGCAGCTCCGGACAGTTATATGGCTACACCTTC. This encodes CASSSGQLYGYTF.

This chain connects TRBV5-1 to TRBJ1-1; unclear D gene. Trimming took 0 bases from V and 1 from J, leaving 10 bases between them. The CDR3 extends over 15 amino acids. Germline CDR1 SGHRS, CDR2 YFSETQ. CDR3 DNA sequence: TGCGCCAGCAGCTTGGATTGGGTTGGGAACACTGAAGCTTTCTTT. It yields the protein CASSLDWVGNTEAFF.

In this sample, this clone is medium-sized (0.01 to 0.1%). The genes are TRBV28 and TRBJ2-1; 11 nucleotides align to TRBD2. The CDR3 totals 17 residues. V gave up 0 bases and J gave up 10 bases; unmatched junction bases: 11. Germline CDR1 MDHEN, CDR2 SYDVKM. The CDR3 loop is CASSLWKLAGGPGEQFF. The CDR3 nucleotides are TGTGCCAGCAGTTTATGGAAATTAGCGGGAGGGCCCGGGGAGCAGTTCTTC.

In this sample, this clone turned up once. The chain is built from TRBV2 and TRBJ2-5; no clear D. Trimming cost V 3 bases and J 5 bases, with 4 bases left between them. The CDR3 spans 11 residues. Germline V lookup: CDR1 SNHLY, CDR2 FYNNEI. The CDR3 sequence: CASSEWETQYF. CDR3 DNA: TGTGCCAGCAGTGAGTGGGAGACCCAGTACTTC.

V and J are TRBV7-6 and TRBJ2-7; D uncertain. This CDR3 contains 14 residues. Germline V gene data show CDR1 as SGHVS and CDR2 as FNYEAQ. V was trimmed by 3 bases and J by 5 bases, leaving 14 bases between them. The CDR3 region has the DNA TGTGCCAGCAGCTTTTCGAGGTTCGGTCACGAGCAGTACTTC. This codes for CASSFSRFGHEQYF.